Listed below are T cell receptor beta chains from one sample, sequenced in a study of OX40 agonist ivuxolimab in advanced cancers. Sequencing used immunoSEQ multiplex PCR; TCRdb keeps in-frame clones, though not all of them. The table lists roughly 35,000 clones, roughly four fifths of them singletons. Specimen: CD4+ or CD8+ T cells sorted from blood, collected in a trial of the OX40 agonist ivuxolimab. These receptor sequences come from an adult with an advanced solid tumor such as melanoma, head and neck, liver or kidney cancer. The CDR3 runs from the conserved cysteine through the conserved F or W. The D gene is left open where the match is weak. The size entry is marked missing in some rows and otherwise reads once, few, many or a size class.

V gene	clone size	D gene	CDR3 length	J gene	CDR3 protein	CDR3 DNA
TRBV5-1	few	-	12	TRBJ2-3	CASSFGISTQYF	TGCGCCAGCAGCTTTGGTATTAGTACGCAGTATTTT
TRBV4-2	once	-	12	TRBJ2-7	CASSQDLHEQYF	TGTGCCAGCAGCCAAGATCTCCACGAGCAGTACTTC
TRBV29-1	-	-	13	TRBJ1-2	CSVVFRSGWGYTF	TGCAGCGTTGTATTCCGATCAGGTTGGGGCTACACCTTC
TRBV11-2	-	-	16	TRBJ2-3	CASSLQGGYSADTQYF	TGTGCCAGCAGCTTACAGGGGGGCTACTCGGCAGATACGCAGTATTTT
TRBV20-1	few	-	11	TRBJ2-7	CSAGDGYEQYF	TGCAGTGCTGGGGACGGCTACGAGCAGTACTTC
TRBV5-1	-	-	16	TRBJ2-6	CASSLEGGFGANVLTF	TGCGCCAGCAGCTTGGAAGGGGGGTTTGGGGCCAACGTCCTGACTTTC
TRBV2	few	-	12	TRBJ2-3	CASTLLPGTQYF	TGTGCCAGCACCCTTCTACCGGGCACGCAGTATTTT
TRBV5-4	-	-	14	TRBJ2-7	CASSFGRELYEQYF	TGTGCCAGCAGCTTCGGCAGGGAGCTATACGAGCAGTACTTC
TRBV30	-	-	13	TRBJ1-1	CAWSEWGGTEAFF	TGTGCCTGGAGTGAATGGGGTGGCACTGAAGCTTTCTTT
TRBV29-1	-	-	13	TRBJ2-7	CSVEGWGDYEQYF	TGCAGCGTTGAAGGATGGGGAGACTACGAGCAGTACTTC
TRBV9	-	TRBD2	16	TRBJ2-7	CASSVGLAGGTYEQYF	TGTGCCAGCAGCGTTGGACTAGCGGGGGGCACCTACGAGCAGTACTTC
TRBV5-1	-	-	14	TRBJ1-1	CASSQQGGDTEAFF	TGCGCCAGCAGCCAACAGGGCGGAGACACTGAAGCTTTCTTT
TRBV18	-	-	13	TRBJ2-7	CASSLSRNHEQYF	TGTGCCAGCTCACTAAGCAGGAATCACGAGCAGTACTTC
TRBV6-5	-	-	15	TRBJ1-1	CASSSRLRPNTEAFF	TGTGCCAGCAGTTCCCGACTCCGCCCGAACACTGAAGCTTTCTTT
TRBV7-9	-	TRBD2	17	TRBJ2-5	CASSLALTSEMLETQYF	TGTGCCAGCAGCTTAGCGCTGACTAGCGAAATGCTTGAGACCCAGTACTTC
TRBV6-1	-	-	15	TRBJ2-1	CASSEWAGGNNEQFF	TGTGCCAGCAGTGAATGGGCCGGCGGGAACAATGAGCAGTTCTTC
TRBV15	-	-	14	TRBJ1-2	CATSTFNLSYGYTF	TGTGCCACCAGCACCTTCAACCTCTCCTATGGCTACACCTTC
TRBV19	-	-	15	TRBJ2-1	CASSAWGELVSEQFF	TGTGCCAGTAGTGCATGGGGAGAACTAGTGAGTGAGCAGTTCTTC
TRBV5-1	-	TRBD2	16	TRBJ2-1	CASSVMTSGAHNEQFF	TGCGCCAGCAGCGTAATGACTAGCGGGGCACACAATGAGCAGTTCTTC
TRBV6-5	-	-	14	TRBJ1-2	CASSYSATNYGYTF	TGTGCCAGCAGTTATTCGGCGACCAACTATGGCTACACCTTC
TRBV2	-	TRBD2	14	TRBJ2-1	CASRGLAVYNEQFF	TGTGCCAGCCGCGGACTAGCGGTATACAATGAGCAGTTCTTC
TRBV23-1	once	TRBD1	19	TRBJ2-3	CASRRTYHAPGQGTDTQYF	TGCGCCAGCAGGAGGACTTACCATGCGCCGGGACAGGGAACAGATACGCAGTATTTT
TRBV4-3	few	-	15	TRBJ2-7	CASSPVEESSYEQYF	TGCGCCAGCAGCCCTGTGGAGGAAAGCTCCTACGAGCAGTACTTC
TRBV5-1	-	-	16	TRBJ1-3	CASRPTDSFSGNTIYF	TGCGCCAGCAGACCCACTGACAGCTTCTCTGGAAACACCATATATTTT
TRBV18	-	TRBD1	15	TRBJ2-5	CASSRTGVDRETQYF	TGTGCCAGCTCCCGGACAGGAGTTGATCGGGAGACCCAGTACTTC
TRBV28	-	TRBD1	17	TRBJ1-6	CASSILSGTASNSPLHF	TGTGCCAGCAGTATATTGTCGGGGACAGCGAGTAATTCACCCCTCCACTTT
TRBV6-6	-	-	16	TRBJ2-4	CASTERARGTKNIQYF	TGTGCCAGCACCGAAAGGGCCAGGGGCACCAAAAACATTCAGTACTTC
TRBV10-3	-	-	14	TRBJ2-2	CAISESVVPGELFF	TGTGCCATCAGTGAGTCGGTAGTCCCCGGGGAGCTGTTTTTT
TRBV19	-	-	12	TRBJ2-7	CASTAENDEQYF	TGTGCCAGTACTGCAGAGAACGACGAGCAGTACTTC
TRBV27	-	-	12	TRBJ2-2	CASSLSHGELFF	TGTGCCAGCAGTTTATCCCACGGGGAGCTGTTTTTT
TRBV2	once	TRBD2	16	TRBJ2-3	CASRVGTSPTGDTQYF	TGTGCCAGCAGGGTCGGGACTAGTCCCACTGGAGATACGCAGTATTTT
TRBV5-5	-	TRBD1	16	TRBJ2-3	CASSQQGALVTDTQYF	TGTGCCAGCAGCCAACAGGGGGCGTTAGTGACAGATACGCAGTATTTT
TRBV4-1	-	-	15	TRBJ1-1	CASSQDWSGNTEAFF	TGCGCCAGCAGCCAAGATTGGTCAGGGAACACTGAAGCTTTCTTT
TRBV27	-	TRBD1	15	TRBJ1-2	CASSLLQGANYGYTF	TGTGCCAGCAGTTTATTGCAGGGGGCGAACTATGGCTACACCTTC
TRBV11-2	-	-	15	TRBJ1-1	CASSWDTNMNTEAFF	TGTGCCAGCAGCTGGGACACTAATATGAACACTGAAGCTTTCTTT
TRBV6-5	-	TRBD1	15	TRBJ2-7	CASSATGDRIYEQYF	TGTGCCAGCAGTGCAACAGGGGACCGAATCTACGAGCAGTACTTC
TRBV19	-	-	13	TRBJ1-1	CATRGRVNTEAFF	TGTGCCACCCGGGGCAGGGTGAACACTGAAGCTTTCTTT
TRBV5-1	once	-	13	TRBJ1-6	CASSLGQNSPLHF	TGCGCCAGCAGCTTGGGGCAGAATTCACCCCTCCACTTT
TRBV28	-	TRBD1	13	TRBJ1-1	CASSLLAGQGSFF	TGTGCCAGCAGTTTACTAGCGGGACAGGGAAGTTTCTTT
TRBV7-6	-	TRBD1	15	TRBJ2-3	CASSSGTGDTDTQYF	TGTGCCAGCAGTTCCGGGACAGGGGACACAGATACGCAGTATTTT
TRBV5-4	-	TRBD2	18	TRBJ2-3	CASSLKLAGGRLTDTQYF	TGTGCCAGCAGCTTGAAACTAGCGGGGGGCAGACTCACAGATACGCAGTATTTT
TRBV7-8	-	TRBD2	18	TRBJ2-1	CASSSHRLAGGPMDEQFF	TGTGCCAGCAGCTCTCATAGACTAGCGGGGGGGCCCATGGATGAGCAGTTCTTC
TRBV4-2	-	-	16	TRBJ1-4	CATKSDREATNEKLFF	TGTGCCACCAAGAGCGACAGAGAGGCAACTAATGAAAAACTGTTTTTT
TRBV2	-	-	10	TRBJ2-1	CASSGNEQFF	TGTGCCAGCAGCGGAAATGAGCAGTTCTTC
TRBV27	medium-sized	-	15	TRBJ2-7	CASSLSSDNSYEQYF	TGTGCCAGCAGTTTATCGAGCGACAACTCCTACGAGCAGTACTTC
TRBV7-3	once	-	14	TRBJ2-2	CASSPQGNTGELFF	TGTGCCAGCAGCCCCCAGGGGAACACCGGGGAGCTGTTTTTT
TRBV30	-	TRBD1	13	TRBJ1-2	CAWSGGQGGGYTF	TGTGCCTGGAGCGGCGGACAGGGTGGTGGCTACACCTTC
TRBV4-1	-	TRBD1	15	TRBJ2-1	CASSQDPQGADEQFF	TGCGCCAGCAGCCAAGATCCACAGGGGGCTGATGAGCAGTTCTTC
TRBV7-8	-	-	15	TRBJ2-2	CASILRGTGAGELFF	TGTGCCAGCATCCTGAGGGGGACTGGTGCCGGGGAGCTGTTTTTT
TRBV11-2	-	-	17	TRBJ1-2	CASSLGVSSSSNYGYTF	TGTGCCAGCAGCTTAGGGGTCTCCTCCTCTTCTAACTATGGCTACACCTTC
TRBV12-1	-	-	13	TRBJ2-7	CASSLGTTYEQYF	TGTGCCAGCAGCTTGGGGACAACCTACGAGCAGTACTTC
TRBV19	-	TRBD1	14	TRBJ1-2	CATTDRGLDYGYTF	TGTGCCACCACGGACAGGGGGCTTGACTATGGCTACACCTTC
TRBV6-5	-	TRBD1	13	TRBJ1-2	CASTEGGIEGYTF	TGTGCCAGCACCGAAGGGGGCATTGAAGGCTACACCTTC
TRBV6-1	-	-	11	TRBJ1-1	CASTFGNLAFF	TGTGCCAGCACGTTTGGGAACTTGGCTTTCTTT
TRBV6-1	-	TRBD2	17	TRBJ2-5	CASSVPPLAGGQETQYF	TGTGCCAGCAGTGTACCCCCACTAGCGGGGGGGCAAGAGACCCAGTACTTC
TRBV7-2	few	-	16	TRBJ2-4	CASSPGQNLAKNIQYF	TGTGCCAGCAGCCCCGGACAGAACTTAGCCAAAAACATTCAGTACTTC
TRBV5-1	few	TRBD1	15	TRBJ1-1	CASSLVQGGNTEAFF	TGCGCCAGCAGTTTAGTACAGGGGGGGAACACTGAAGCTTTCTTT
TRBV9	-	TRBD2	15	TRBJ2-5	CASSVASGRQETQYF	TGTGCCAGCAGCGTAGCTAGCGGGAGACAAGAGACCCAGTACTTC
TRBV15	-	-	16	TRBJ1-1	CATSRDPNNGATEAFF	TGTGCCACCAGCAGAGATCCCAATAATGGGGCGACTGAAGCTTTCTTT